One sample yielded the 8 T cell receptor beta chains listed below, sequenced in a study of vaccination and CD4 T cells after COVID-19. These receptors lack a known antigen. With the Oncomine TCR Beta short-read assay, DNA from cultured CD4+ T cells was sequenced. TCRdb redid the calling of the PCR reads with MiXCR, one entry per CDR3 protein. The sample consists of some 9,300 distinct CDR3 sequences, about 48% of them appearing once. Described treatment: roughly 10-day PBMC culture with coronavirus spike peptide pools or control peptides (ViraFEST assay). The sample comprised CD4+ T cells from blood, cultured in vitro. These TCRs come from a human donor who had recovered from COVID-19.

V gene TRBV10-3 combines with J gene TRBJ2-3, with 16 bases fitting TRBD2. CDR1 ENHRY and CDR2 SYGVKD come from the germline V gene. The CDR3 length is 18 residues. V was pared by 10 bases and J by 6 bases, with 16 bases of the junction left unmatched. DNA for the CDR3: TGTGCCAATTATCCGGGACTAGCGGGAGGGCCGTCCTTGGATACGCAGTATTTT. Encoded protein: CANYPGLAGGPSLDTQYF.

This clonotype was counted a few times. CDR3 in amino acids: CASSLAASLGGETQYF. CDR3 coding DNA: TGTGCCAGCAGCTTAGCAGCCTCCCTGGGGGGAGAGACCCAGTACTTC. The chain uses TRBV7-9 and TRBJ2-5; D may be TRBD2 (6 bases). Germline CDR1 reads SEHNR; CDR2 reads FQNEAQ (reference sequence). The CDR3 runs 16 residues. V was pared by 0 bases and J by 4 bases, with 15 bases between.

The chain is built from TRBV5-1 and TRBJ2-3; no reliable D call. Trimming left V 0 bases short and J 2 bases short, with 7 bases between. CDR3 size: 14 residues. The germline CDR1 and CDR2 sequences are SGHRS and YFSETQ. The CDR3 DNA follows: TGCGCCAGCAGCTTGGCTGGACCCACAGATACGCAGTATTTT. This gives the protein CASSLAGPTDTQYF. Full variable domain (remainder filled in from reference TRBV5-1 and TRBJ2-3): KAGVTQTPRYLIKTRGQQVTLSCSPISGHRSVSWYQQTPGQGLQFLFEYFSETQRNKGNFPGRFSGRQFSNSRSEMNVSTLELGDSALYLCASSLAGPTDTQYFGPGTRLTVL.

V gene TRBV7-6 combines with J gene TRBJ1-2; 9 bases align to TRBD1. Germline V CDR1 and CDR2: SGHVS, FNYEAQ. The junction had 16 bases not matched to a gene; V was cut back by 5 bases and J by 6 bases. The CDR3 has 17 residues. The CDR3 nucleotides read TGTGCCAGCAGCCTGCTCGACAGGGGGTTAACTCAGGATGGCTACACCTTC. This translates into CASSLLDRGLTQDGYTF. Drawing the rest from reference TRBV7-6 and TRBJ1-2, the complete variable domain is GAGVSQSPRYKVTKRGQDVALRCDPISGHVSLYWYRQALGQGPEFLTYFNYEAQQDKSGLPNDRFSAERPEGSISTLTIQRTEQRDSAMYRCASSLLDRGLTQDGYTFGSGTRLTVV.

The chain carries TRBV27 and TRBJ2-7, with TRBD2 matching over 11 bases. The CDR3 has 14 amino acids. Unmatched junction bases numbered 5, after V lost 6 bases and J lost 4 bases. CDR1 is MNHEY, CDR2 SMNVEV, per germline (reference sequence). This CDR3 reads CASRLAGGPYEQYF. The CDR3 DNA reads as TGTGCCAGCAGGTTAGCGGGAGGGCCATACGAGCAGTACTTC.

The chain has TRBV24-1 and TRBJ2-5; tentatively, D is TRBD1 (5 bases). The germline gives CDR1 KGHDR, CDR2 SFDVKD. V was clipped by 4 bases and J by 5 bases, with 13 bases between them. The CDR3 contains 14 residues. The CDR3 protein is CATSDGQGWETQYF. Here the CDR3 DNA reads TGTGCCACCAGTGACGGCCAGGGTTGGGAGACCCAGTACTTC.

V and J are TRBV20-1 and TRBJ2-7, with 8 bases that match TRBD1. The CDR3 sequence is 12 residues long. Per the germline V gene, CDR1 is DFQATT and CDR2 is SNEGSKA (reference sequence). Trimming removed 7 bases from V and 2 bases from J; junction bases left unmatched: 4. CDR3 bases: TGCAGTGTCCAGACAGGGGCCTACGAGCAGTACTTC. Amino acid sequence: CSVQTGAYEQYF.

Only a few counts were recorded for this clonotype. The chain joins TRBV7-8 to TRBJ1-5; 8 positions match TRBD1. The CDR3 runs to 15 residues. Germline values: CDR1 SGHVS, CDR2 FQNEAQ. With 5 bases clipped from V and 2 bases from J, the junction kept 5 bases outside the gene matches. The CDR3 sequence: CASSKDRDGNQPQHF. DNA of the CDR3: TGTGCCAGCAGCAAGGACAGGGATGGCAATCAGCCCCAGCATTTT.